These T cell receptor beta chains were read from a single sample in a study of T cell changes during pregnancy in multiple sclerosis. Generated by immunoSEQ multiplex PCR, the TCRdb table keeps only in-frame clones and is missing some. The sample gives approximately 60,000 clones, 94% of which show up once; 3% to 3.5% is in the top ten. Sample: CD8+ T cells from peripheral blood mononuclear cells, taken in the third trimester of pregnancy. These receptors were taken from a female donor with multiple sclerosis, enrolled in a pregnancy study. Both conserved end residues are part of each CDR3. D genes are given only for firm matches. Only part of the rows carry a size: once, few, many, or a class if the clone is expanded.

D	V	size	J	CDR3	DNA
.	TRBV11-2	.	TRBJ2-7	CASSFLPVTGRYYEQYF	TGTGCCAGCAGCTTTTTGCCCGTTACAGGACGATACTACGAGCAGTACTTC
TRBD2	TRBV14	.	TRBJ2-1	CASSVAGGPLNEQFF	TGTGCCAGCAGTGTAGCGGGAGGCCCTCTGAATGAGCAGTTCTTC
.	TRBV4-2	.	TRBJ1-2	CASSQDLGTVPGYTF	TGTGCCAGCAGCCAAGATCTCGGCACAGTCCCCGGCTACACCTTC
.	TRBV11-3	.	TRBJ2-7	CASSSQGNRHEQYF	TGTGCCAGCAGTTCCCAGGGAAACCGTCACGAGCAGTACTTC
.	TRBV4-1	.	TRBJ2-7	CASSPADYNYPTYEQYF	TGCGCCAGCAGCCCCGCCGACTATAATTACCCCACCTACGAGCAGTACTTC
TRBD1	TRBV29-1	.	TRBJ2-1	CSVWASDRVGVNEQFF	TGCAGCGTTTGGGCCTCGGACAGGGTGGGTGTGAATGAGCAGTTCTTC
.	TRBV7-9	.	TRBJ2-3	CASSPFGGSTDTQYF	TGTGCCAGCAGCCCATTTGGGGGGAGCACAGATACGCAGTATTTT
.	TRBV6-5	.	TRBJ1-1	CASSYHGPTGDTEAFF	TGTGCCAGCAGTTACCATGGGCCCACCGGGGACACTGAAGCTTTCTTT
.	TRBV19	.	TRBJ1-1	CASRLQLVSEAFF	TGTGCCAGTAGACTACAATTAGTTTCTGAAGCTTTCTTT
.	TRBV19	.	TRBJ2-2	CASSMAAGRYTGELFF	TGTGCCAGTAGTATGGCCGCGGGAAGGTACACCGGGGAGCTGTTTTTT
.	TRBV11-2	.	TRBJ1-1	CASSSTGGVSTEAFF	TGTGCCAGCAGTTCAACCGGGGGGGTTAGCACTGAAGCTTTCTTT
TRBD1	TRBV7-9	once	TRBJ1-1	CASSSFSDRAAFF	TGTGCCAGCAGCTCCTTTTCGGACAGGGCAGCTTTCTTT
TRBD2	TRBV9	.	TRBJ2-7	CASSPPGLAESYEQYF	TGTGCCAGCAGCCCCCCGGGACTAGCGGAATCCTACGAGCAGTACTTC
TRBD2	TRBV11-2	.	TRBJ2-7	CASSTRTSGAFYEQYF	TGTGCCAGCAGCACACGGACTAGCGGGGCCTTCTACGAGCAGTACTTC
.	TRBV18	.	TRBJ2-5	CASSSSLLEQETQYF	TGTGCCAGCTCATCCTCCTTACTAGAGCAAGAGACCCAGTACTTC
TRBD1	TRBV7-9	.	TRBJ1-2	CASSPRTGPSLEGYTF	TGTGCCAGCAGCCCCCGGACAGGGCCATCGCTAGAAGGCTACACCTTC
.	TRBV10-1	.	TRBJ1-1	CASSDSPAEAFF	TGCGCCAGCAGTGACAGTCCCGCTGAAGCTTTCTTT
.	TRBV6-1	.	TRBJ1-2	CASSEEAGGPANYGYTF	TGTGCCAGCAGTGAAGAGGCCGGGGGGCCAGCTAACTATGGCTACACCTTC
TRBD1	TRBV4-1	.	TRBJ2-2	CASSQGDRGTGELFF	TGCGCCAGCAGCCAAGGGGACAGGGGCACCGGGGAGCTGTTTTTT
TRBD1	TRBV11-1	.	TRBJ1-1	CASSLNRGVGTEAFF	TGTGCCAGCAGCTTGAACAGGGGAGTGGGCACTGAAGCTTTCTTT
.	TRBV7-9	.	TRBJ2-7	CAGTPGLVSSYEQYF	TGTGCCGGAACGCCGGGACTGGTAAGCTCCTACGAGCAGTACTTC
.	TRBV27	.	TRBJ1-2	CASSPEGVGYTF	TGTGCCAGCAGTCCCGAGGGGGTCGGCTACACCTTC
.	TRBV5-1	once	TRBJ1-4	CASSPGQSNEKLFF	TGCGCCAGCAGCCCTGGACAGAGTAATGAAAAACTGTTTTTT
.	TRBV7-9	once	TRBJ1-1	CASRKQGWDTEAFF	TGTGCCAGCAGGAAGCAGGGGTGGGACACTGAAGCTTTCTTT
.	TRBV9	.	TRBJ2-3	CASSVGNDLRSQYF	TGTGCCAGCAGCGTAGGTAACGATCTGCGGTCGCAGTATTTT
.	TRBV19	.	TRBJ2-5	CASRVQGFGETQYF	TGTGCCAGTAGAGTCCAGGGATTTGGGGAGACCCAGTACTTC
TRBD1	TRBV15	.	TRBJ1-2	CATSTLDRAEYGYTF	TGTGCCACCAGCACCCTGGACAGGGCCGAATATGGCTACACCTTC
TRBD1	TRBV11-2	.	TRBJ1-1	CASSFRPQGGTEAFF	TGTGCCAGCAGCTTCCGCCCGCAGGGGGGAACTGAAGCTTTCTTT
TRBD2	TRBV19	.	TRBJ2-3	CASSSDLAGLTDTQYF	TGTGCCAGTAGTTCTGACCTAGCGGGGTTAACAGATACGCAGTATTTT
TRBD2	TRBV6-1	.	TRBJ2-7	CATREATTYEQYF	TGTGCCACCCGGGAGGCGACCACCTACGAGCAGTACTTC
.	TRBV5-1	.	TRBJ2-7	CASSLAVRGDEQYF	TGCGCCAGCAGCTTGGCCGTCAGGGGTGACGAGCAGTACTTC
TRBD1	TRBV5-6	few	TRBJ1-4	CASSFASGQVNEKLFF	TGTGCCAGCAGCTTCGCCTCGGGACAGGTGAATGAAAAACTGTTTTTT
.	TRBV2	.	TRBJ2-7	CASNPPVNTYEQYF	TGTGCCAGCAACCCCCCAGTTAATACCTACGAGCAGTACTTC
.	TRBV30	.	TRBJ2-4	CAWSVGAKNIQYF	TGTGCCTGGAGTGTCGGAGCCAAAAACATTCAGTACTTC
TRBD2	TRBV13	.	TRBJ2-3	CASSSRAGDTDTQYF	TGTGCCAGCAGCTCCAGAGCGGGGGACACAGATACGCAGTATTTT
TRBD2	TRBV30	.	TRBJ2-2	CACRLAGVDTGELFF	TGTGCCTGTCGGCTAGCGGGAGTAGACACCGGGGAGCTGTTTTTT
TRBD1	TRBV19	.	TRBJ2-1	CASSIAGTGTHEQFF	TGTGCCAGTAGTATAGCCGGGACAGGGACTCATGAGCAGTTCTTC
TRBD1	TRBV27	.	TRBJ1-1	CASRYNPGQGETEAFF	TGTGCCAGCAGATATAACCCGGGACAGGGGGAGACTGAAGCTTTCTTT
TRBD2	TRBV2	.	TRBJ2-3	CASILTPWSGRGTDTQYF	TGTGCCAGCATTCTAACCCCTTGGAGCGGGAGGGGCACAGATACGCAGTATTTT
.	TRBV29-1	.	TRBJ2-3	CSVEDRGDTQYF	TGCAGCGTTGAAGACCGGGGAGATACGCAGTATTTT
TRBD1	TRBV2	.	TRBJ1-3	CASREGGLSGNTIYF	TGTGCCAGCAGGGAAGGGGGCCTCTCTGGAAACACCATATATTTT
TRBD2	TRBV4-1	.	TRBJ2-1	CASSHRTSGDYNEQFF	TGCGCCAGCAGCCACCGAACTAGCGGAGACTACAATGAGCAGTTCTTC
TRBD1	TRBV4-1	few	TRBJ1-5	CASSPGQGDQPQHF	TGCGCCAGCAGCCCGGGACAGGGGGATCAGCCCCAGCATTTT
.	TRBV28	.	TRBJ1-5	CASSLFRGVNQPQHF	TGTGCCAGCAGTTTATTCAGGGGAGTGAATCAGCCCCAGCATTTT
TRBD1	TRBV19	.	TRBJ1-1	CASSTGQGKGNTEAFF	TGTGCCAGTAGTACCGGACAGGGGAAGGGGAACACTGAAGCTTTCTTT
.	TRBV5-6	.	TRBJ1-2	CASSLWESLSPNYGYTF	TGTGCCAGCAGCTTGTGGGAGAGTTTGTCGCCTAACTATGGCTACACCTTC
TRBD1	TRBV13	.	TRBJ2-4	CASSILGDSRIKNIQYF	TGTGCCAGCAGCATCCTAGGGGACAGTCGTATAAAAAACATTCAGTACTTC
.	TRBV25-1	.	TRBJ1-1	CASSDGGAAEAFF	TGTGCCAGCAGTGATGGGGGGGCTGCTGAAGCTTTCTTT
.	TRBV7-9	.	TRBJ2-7	CASSLSELSGEQYF	TGTGCCAGCAGCTTGTCCGAATTGAGCGGCGAGCAGTACTTC
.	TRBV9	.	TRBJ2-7	CASSVGGSVSYEQYF	TGTGCCAGCAGCGTAGGGGGTAGCGTCTCCTACGAGCAGTACTTC
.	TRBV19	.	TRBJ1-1	CASTKGKGYMNTEAFF	TGTGCCAGTACGAAGGGGAAGGGGTACATGAACACTGAAGCTTTCTTT
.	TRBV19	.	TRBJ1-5	CASAGESNQPQHF	TGTGCCAGCGCCGGGGAGAGCAATCAGCCCCAGCATTTT
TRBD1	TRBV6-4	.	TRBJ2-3	CASSDNQISGQGDGYTDTQYF	TGTGCCAGCAGTGACAACCAAATCTCGGGACAGGGGGATGGGTACACAGATACGCAGTATTTT
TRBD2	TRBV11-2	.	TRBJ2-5	CASSQGFGTSGGKQETQYF	TGTGCCAGCAGCCAGGGGTTTGGGACTAGCGGGGGAAAACAAGAGACCCAGTACTTC
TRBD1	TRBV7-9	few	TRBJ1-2	CASSSPGQIYYGYTF	TGTGCCAGCAGTTCACCGGGACAGATATACTATGGCTACACCTTC
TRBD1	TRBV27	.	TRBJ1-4	CASSLFGTGLKLFF	TGTGCCAGCAGTTTATTTGGGACAGGGCTAAAACTGTTTTTT
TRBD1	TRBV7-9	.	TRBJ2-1	CASSLGPGGSYNEQFF	TGTGCCAGCAGCCTAGGACCAGGGGGTTCCTACAATGAGCAGTTCTTC
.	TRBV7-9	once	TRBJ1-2	CASSLGGGHGYTF	TGTGCCAGCAGCTTAGGGGGAGGGCATGGCTACACCTTC
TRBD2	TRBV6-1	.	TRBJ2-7	CASSEAGLADYEQYF	TGTGCCAGCAGTGAAGCGGGACTAGCGGACTACGAGCAGTACTTC